The source of this TCR beta chain is a study of tumor-infiltrating lymphocytes in primary liver carcinoma (dated by TCRdb to 2016 to 2017). Regarding the study in general: Between November 2015 and March 2016, five patients in China with histopathologically diagnosed primary liver carcinoma had surgical resection. Hepatocellular carcinoma (four) or combined HCC and intrahepatic cholangiocarcinoma (one) was present in the five patients, who were three men and two women aged 30 to 69 years. The five patients had tumors staged T1-T3 N0M0, with maximum diameters ranging from about 4 to 10 cm. Each sample produced roughly 3.65 to 7.5 million productive TCRbeta reads, and read depth showed no significant difference between tissue types. The study combined TCRbeta repertoire sequencing, expression microarrays and whole-exome sequencing across five regions of each liver tumor, with adjacent normal tissue and blood. A total of about 35 specimens from 5 patients went through TCRbeta repertoire sequencing, namely 25 tumor regions, 5 adjacent noncancerous liver tissues and 5 peripheral blood samples. Reproducibility between technical replicate repertoires was high, with correlation coefficients above 0.95 and mean shared-clone rates about 0.89.

There are many counts of this clonotype. The antigen it recognizes is unknown. There are no base qualities to consult, and no much larger clone falls within one base. Blood RNA was extracted from unsorted whole blood with TRIzol reagent; germline DNA came from the DNeasy Blood & Tissue kit. Chronic HBV infection was present in the patients, and the patients were treatment-naive at sampling. Before surgery, four milliliters of peripheral blood were drawn into K2EDTA tubes. Using a constant-region primer and ProtoScript II reverse transcriptase, TCRbeta-specific cDNA was reverse-transcribed from roughly 500 ng total RNA. Three nested multiplex PCR rounds, following a slightly modified ARM-PCR procedure, were used to build the TCRbeta libraries. Sample barcodes and Illumina adapters were attached in a final 25-cycle PCR using Deep VentR polymerase. Before sequencing, amplicons of 200-500 bp were gel-purified using a QIAquick gel extraction kit. TCRbeta amplicons were sequenced on an Illumina HiSeq 2500 with 250-bp paired-end reads. Under the source paper's analysis protocol: Reads were quality-trimmed with Trimmomatic v0.33, and paired reads were merged with FLASH v1.2.11 to recover full CDR3 sequences. MiGEC v1.2.1b assigned V, D and J germline segments to the rearranged TCRbeta sequences. Clonotype statistics and Shannon-Wiener diversity indices were computed with VDJtools v1.0.0. To cut down on sampling bias, every analysis after diversity analysis relied on just the 250 most abundant clonotypes from each sample. TCRdb took the public reads, trimmed them with fastp at Q25, ran MiXCR for clone calling and kept in-frame beta chains. Here each entry gathers all rows of one CDR3 protein and keeps the most common genes and DNA. These V and J calls derive from TCRdb rather than the authors' analysis. Across this sample there are around 330,000 distinct CDR3 sequences, with roughly 60% seen only once. The biggest ten clones account for around 15% of the sample.

Results and caveats for the whole study, not just this receptor: Compared with blood, tumors had a significantly larger share of the repertoire taken up by the top 250 clones (p = 0.039). Repertoire overlap was found to be higher between tumor regions (mean around 36%) than between tumor-adjacent (approximately 17%) or tumor-blood (14%) pairs, consistent with antigen-driven expansion. Only five patients were included in the study, and the authors note that the findings should be validated in a larger study. Because the samples were bulk and unsorted, CD4+ and CD8+ T cell repertoires could not be compared. Only the TCR beta chain was sequenced, which likely underestimates true repertoire diversity because unpaired alpha chains were not captured.

The source material was peripheral blood. The source is a woman between 25 and 40 years old with primary liver carcinoma and hepatitis B virus infection.

CDR3 region: CSVRQGVADTQYF. The sequenced DNA: TGCAGCGTAAGACAGGGGGTGGCAGATACGCAGTATTTT. Recombination linked TRBV29-1 to TRBJ2-3; 9 middle bases align to TRBD1. CDR1 and CDR2 were assigned from the germline V gene as SQVTM and ANQGSEA. Relative to germline, V is missing 6 bases and J is missing 4 bases, with 5 bases of the junction outside any gene match. The CDR3 covers 13 residues, taking in both the cysteine and the phenylalanine. Here the CDR3 DNA is all that survives: 39 bases in frame from base 1.